This T cell receptor (beta chain) was captured in a study of T cell responses to AZD1222 COVID-19 vaccine. Study results and limitations: White British donors predominated, females outnumbered males, and clonal diversity was possibly underestimated. Spike-spanning, vaccine-associated CD4 TCRs were dominant at 160-218 and 743-854. In all cases, repertoires were sampled only after the peak T cell response. The breadth and depth of Spike-specific TCRs increased once two AZD1222 doses had been given.

Concerning this clone itself: What it binds is unknown.

The length of the CDR3 is 15 residues. V lost 0 bases to trimming and J lost 2 bases, with 8 bases between them. In germline, CDR1 is MDHEN, CDR2 SYDVKM. This table comes from immunoSEQ multiplex PCR, and its TCRdb copy is limited to in-frame clones, with some not included. The sample contains 200,000 or so clones, approximately 87% of which appear only once. The sequence was collected from an adult in good health. Sequences were derived from peripheral blood, sampled on day 0 of MenACWY control vaccination. The chain couples TRBV28 to TRBJ1-5; no clear D. CDR3 residues: CASSLWGGGNQPQHF. CDR3 DNA sequence: TGTGCCAGCAGTTTATGGGGTGGGGGCAATCAGCCCCAGCATTTT.